What follows is one T cell receptor (beta chain) and its context. What it binds is unknown. A multiplex PCR was run with 60 Vbeta primers and 13 Jbeta primers. Sequenced by immunoSEQ multiplex PCR; TCRdb stores in-frame clones only, minus some. The sample contains 100,000 or so clones, over 65% of which appear only once. This specimen comes from a study of cytomegalovirus exposure and HLA in healthy donors. Whole-study results and caveats: The availability of immune exposure information extended only to CMV serostatus.

The length of the CDR3 is 15 residues. Germline lookup yields CDR1 MNHEY and CDR2 SVGAGI. The germline V and J ends were trimmed by 0 bases and 2 bases, with 11 bases remaining between them. The sequencing input was PBMCs. This sequence was found in a female donor in good health and CMV-seropositive. The chain employs TRBV6-5 and TRBJ2-7; D not certain. CDR3: CASSYSAATTYEQYF. As DNA, the CDR3 is TGTGCCAGCAGTTACTCGGCGGCTACCACCTACGAGCAGTACTTC.